Listed below are T cell receptor beta chains from one sample, sequenced in a study of T cells in Graves' hyperthyroidism and ophthalmopathy. TCRdb independently ran MiXCR on the multiplex PCR reads; one entry per CDR3 protein. This table has about 570,000 distinct CDR3 sequences, just over 45% appearing once. Sequences were obtained from peripheral blood or thyroid tissue (not recorded which). These receptors all come from an adult woman with Graves' disease, either hyperthyroidism or ophthalmopathy (not recorded which). Both conserved end residues are part of each CDR3. The D gene is left open where the match is weak. Clone size is given for some rows only: seen once, a few or many times, or a class if the clone is expanded.

TGTGCCAGCAGTCCTCCGGGACACGGGAAGGATGGCTACACCTTC | CASSPPGHGKDGYTF | many | TRBV27 | - | TRBJ1-2
TGTGCCAGCACAACCGGATATCAGTTATCTGGGGCCAACGTCCTGACTTTC | CASTTGYQLSGANVLTF | - | TRBV6-6 | - | TRBJ2-6
TGTGCCATCAGTGAGTCGATAGCGGGAGCATACGAGCAGTACTTC | CAISESIAGAYEQYF | - | TRBV10-3 | TRBD2 | TRBJ2-7
TGCAGTGCTAGCGGTGGAGGACGGCAAGAGACCCAGTACTTC | CSASGGGRQETQYF | - | TRBV20-1 | - | TRBJ2-5
TGCGCCAGCAGCCAAGTGGCAGGGACCTACAATCAGCCCCAGCATTTT | CASSQVAGTYNQPQHF | many | TRBV4-1 | - | TRBJ1-5
TGCAGCGTTGTCGGCCTTACCTCTGGGGCCAACGTCCTGACTTTC | CSVVGLTSGANVLTF | many | TRBV29-1 | - | TRBJ2-6
TGTGCCAGCTCAAGGGACATGGGTAATTCACCCCTCCATTTT | CASSRDMGNSPLHF | - | TRBV2 | - | TRBJ1-6
TGCGCCAGCAGTGAGTCTGTGGGATCGGGCGAAAAACTGTTTTTT | CASSESVGSGEKLFF | - | TRBV10-1 | - | TRBJ1-4
TGTGCCAGCAGCCGATCCGGACAGCAAGAGACCCAGCATTTT | CASSRSGQQETQHF | - | TRBV7-3 | - | TRBJ1-5
TGTGCCAGCAGTGACCAACACAGGGCTAGTTCCTACGAGCAGTACTTC | CASSDQHRASSYEQYF | many | TRBV25-1 | - | TRBJ2-7
TGTGCCAGCAGGGTAAACGGGGAATGGGACACTGAAGCTTTCTTT | CASRVNGEWDTEAFF | - | TRBV7-9 | - | TRBJ1-1
TGCGCCAGCAGCTTGGATGGCAGTTCCGGGGAGCTGTTTTTT | CASSLDGSSGELFF | - | TRBV5-1 | - | TRBJ2-2